This T cell receptor beta chain came from a study of blood T cell repertoires in COVID-19. Study-level information: Spain, Italy and the United States supplied samples that represented acute and convalescent COVID-19. The cDNA or gDNA used as material had been derived from T cells, B-cell-depleted T cells, or PBMCs.

Germline lookup yields CDR1 LNHDA and CDR2 SQIVND (reference sequence). Trimming removed 3 bases at V and 0 bases at J, with 15 bases between. The CDR3 is made up of 17 amino acids. Original processing notes: Estimated nucleated cell counts came from reference gene primer amplification. Produced via immunoSEQ multiplex PCR; TCRdb's table is partial and in-frame only. The D gene and trimming were derived from the DNA, and the V and J assignments and clone size from that table. The sample has 80,000 or so clones, 70% to 90% seen once. This clone was seen just once. The chain links TRBV19 to TRBJ2-1; the D gene is possibly TRBD1 (5 bases). The sequence was obtained from a human donor in a cohort sampled during active COVID-19. The specimen sequenced was peripheral blood. CDR3 loop: CASSMQNRPVSYNEQFF. As DNA, the CDR3 is TGTGCCAGTAGTATGCAAAACAGGCCAGTCTCCTACAATGAGCAGTTCTTC.